The source of this TCR beta chain is a study of T cells in women clearing cervical HPV infection. The ends were cut back, 3 bases at V and 3 bases at J, with 17 bases in the middle. The germline V gene encodes CDR1 LNHDA and CDR2 SQIVND (reference sequence). This CDR3 has 17 residues. On this clone itself: Its specificity is unknown. Coverage ceases 3 residues before the CDR3 finishes, and the germline J gene fills in the end.

Study results and limitations: Repertoire richness, not evenness, was significantly elevated in CIN3+ cases versus controls. Cases and controls were distinguished at AUC 0.83 by richness and V genes. TRBV6-7 abundance was lower in cases than controls (around 0.1% versus 0.15%).

Sequencing was performed with immunoSEQ multiplex PCR; in TCRdb, only in-frame clones are kept and a portion is missing. The sample totals tens of thousands of clones. The V and J genes are TRBV19 and TRBJ2-2; possibly TRBD1 for D (5 bases). The sequenced sample was blood buffy coat. The receptor's source is a woman between 18 and 70 years old with a cervical HPV16 infection that either progressed to CIN3+ or cleared (not recorded which). The CDR3 loop reads CASSISGQGGDTGELFF. CDR3 DNA, as far as it was read: TGTGCCAGTAGTATCTCTGGCCAGGGTGGCGACACCGGGGAG.